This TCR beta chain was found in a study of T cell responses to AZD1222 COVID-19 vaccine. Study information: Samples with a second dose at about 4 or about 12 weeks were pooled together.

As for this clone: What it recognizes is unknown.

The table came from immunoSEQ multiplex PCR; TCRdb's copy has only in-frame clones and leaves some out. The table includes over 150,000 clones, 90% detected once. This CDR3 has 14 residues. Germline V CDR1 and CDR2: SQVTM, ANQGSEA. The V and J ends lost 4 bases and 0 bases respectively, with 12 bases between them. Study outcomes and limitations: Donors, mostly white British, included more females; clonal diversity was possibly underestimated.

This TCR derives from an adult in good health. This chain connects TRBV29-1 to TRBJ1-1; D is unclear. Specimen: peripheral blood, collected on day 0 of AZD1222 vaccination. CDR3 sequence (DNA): TGCAGCGTTGTGAGGTCGGGTTTGAACACTGAAGCTTTCTTT. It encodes CSVVRSGLNTEAFF.